This TCR beta chain was sequenced during a study of cytomegalovirus exposure and HLA in healthy donors. For the study at large: A prior study identified 117 million unique TCR beta sequences from roughly 180 million T cells. Study results and caveats: Within the data, a cluster of highly shared sequence variants was likely a sequencing artifact. A list of approximately 160 TCR beta chains associated with cytomegalovirus was given.

The ends lost 0 bases at V and 6 bases at J; junction bases unmatched: 5. The length of the CDR3 is 15 residues. Germline CDR1 SGHRS, CDR2 YFSETQ. PCR was performed using 60 Vbeta and 13 Jbeta primers. Clones were read by immunoSEQ multiplex PCR, and TCRdb kept only the in-frame ones, dropping some. The sample includes roughly 180,000 clones, around four fifths of them seen just once. About this clone: Its target is unknown.

The V call is TRBV5-1, the J call TRBJ1-5; the match to TRBD1 covers 8 bases. The receptor was derived from a man younger than 45 in good health and CMV-seronegative. Source material: PBMCs. For the CDR3, the DNA is TGCGCCAGCAGCTTGGGTCAGGGGGCGACTCAGCCCCAGCATTTT. This gives the protein CASSLGQGATQPQHF.